This TCR beta chain was obtained from a study of T cells in Graves' hyperthyroidism and ophthalmopathy. The CDR3 extends over 14 amino acids. Germline V gives CDR1 MDHEN, CDR2 SYDVKM. Trimming stripped 4 bases from V and 5 bases from J, with 15 bases between. TCR beta CDR3 sequences were amplified from RNA transcripts. HTBI primers were used for first-round RT-PCR of the TCR CDR3. TCRdb processed the multiplex PCR reads anew with MiXCR; each CDR3 protein has one entry. This table holds approximately 600,000 distinct CDR3 sequences, roughly 14% found once. The sample holds many counts of this clonotype.

The specimen was blood. The clonotype was recovered from a woman aged 40 to 50 with Graves' ophthalmopathy. The rearrangement joins TRBV28 to TRBJ2-7; D perhaps matches TRBD2 (5 bases). The CDR3 DNA reads TGTGCCAGCAGTTCCTCTACTAGTTTCGACGAGCAGTACTTC. Encoded protein: CASSSSTSFDEQYF.